The next 21 T cell receptor beta chains were all read from a single sample in a study of preoperative IRX-2 immunotherapy in early breast cancer. The method was immunoSEQ multiplex PCR; TCRdb's version includes in-frame clones alone and lacks a portion of them. The sample yields roughly 25,000 clones, approximately 95% seen once. The treatment was: preoperative locoregional IRX-2 cytokine immunotherapy. Sequencing used tumor tissue, obtained after IRX-2 immunotherapy. Receptors originate from a human donor with breast cancer.

The chain carries TRBV19 and TRBJ1-1, with D possibly matching TRBD1 (5 bases). Per the germline V gene, CDR1 is LNHDA and CDR2 is SQIVND (reference sequence). V dropped 2 bases and J dropped 4 bases, with 11 bases sitting between them. The CDR3 loop spans 14 amino acids. Written as DNA, the CDR3 is TGTGCCAGTAGTATACGGGGCGAGAGCACTGAAGCTTTCTTT. Translated, it gives CASSIRGESTEAFF. The whole variable domain, filled in from reference TRBV19 and TRBJ1-1, reads DGGITQSPKYLFRKEGQNVTLSCEQNLNHDAMYWYRQDPGQGLRLIYYSQIVNDFQKGDIAEGYSVSREKKESFPLTVTSAQKNPTAFYLCASSIRGESTEAFFGQGTRLTVV.

This rearrangement joins TRBV4-1 to TRBJ1-2; D is perhaps TRBD1 (5 bases). V was pared by 3 bases and J by 10 bases, with 9 bases between. This CDR3 spans 11 amino acids. Germline CDR1 and CDR2: MGHRA and YSYEKL. This chain's CDR3 is CASSHNGAYTF. The CDR3 DNA is TGCGCCAGCAGCCATAACGGGGCCTACACCTTC.

V and J are TRBV7-9 and TRBJ2-7, with D possibly TRBD1 on 6 matching bases. The germline V gene encodes CDR1 SEHNR and CDR2 FQNEAQ (reference sequence). The CDR3 is 14 amino acids. Trimming stripped 1 base from V and 4 bases from J, with 11 bases between. CDR3 nucleotides: TGTGCCAGCAGCTTAGACAGGGCGGCATACGAGCAGTACTTC. It codes for CASSLDRAAYEQYF.

This chain links TRBV6-6 with TRBJ2-7; 9 bases are a match to TRBD2. The CDR3 has 15 amino acids. Germline values: CDR1 MNHNY, CDR2 SVGAGI (reference sequence). V shed 2 bases, J shed 4 bases, and the junction held 6 bases outside the gene matches. The CDR3 reads CASSYPSSGTYEQYF. The CDR3 coding sequence is TGTGCCAGCAGTTACCCCTCTAGCGGGACTTACGAGCAGTACTTC.

The chain is built from TRBV7-3 and TRBJ2-5; D is perhaps TRBD2 (6 bases). Looked up from germline, CDR1 is SGHTA and CDR2 is FQGTGA. V lost 4 bases and J lost 4, with 19 bases in between. The CDR3 consists of 16 residues. Here the CDR3 reads CASSSKPGWGVETQYF. The CDR3 nucleotides read TGTGCCAGCAGCTCTAAACCGGGATGGGGGGTAGAGACCCAGTACTTC.

This sequence joins TRBV5-4 and TRBJ2-7, with 9 bases that match TRBD1. V dropped 4 bases and J dropped 4; count of bases not matched to a gene: 6. Germline V gene lookup returns CDR1 SGHNT and CDR2 YYREEE (reference sequence). The CDR3 runs 14 residues. In nucleotides, the CDR3 is TGTGCCAGCAGCGGCCGGGACAGGGTTTACGAGCAGTACTTC. Amino acids: CASSGRDRVYEQYF.

V and J are TRBV5-6 and TRBJ2-1, with D tentatively TRBD2 (5 bases). V was pared by 1 base and J by 9 bases, with 8 bases between. The germline V gene encodes CDR1 SGHDT and CDR2 YYEEEE. The CDR3 consists of 12 residues. The CDR3: CASSLPSSEQFF. The CDR3 bases are TGTGCCAGCAGCTTGCCTAGCAGTGAGCAGTTCTTC.

The chain links TRBV27 to TRBJ2-3; TRBD2 matches at 9 bases. This CDR3 is 19 amino acids long. Trimming at V came to 8 bases and at J to 0 bases, leaving 18 bases not matched to a gene. The germline gives CDR1 MNHEY, CDR2 SMNVEV (reference sequence). CDR3 in amino acids: CASSAVPGLAGASTDTQYF. CDR3 DNA: TGTGCCAGCTCAGCAGTTCCCGGGTTAGCGGGGGCTAGCACAGATACGCAGTATTTT.

This clone came up a few times. This chain links TRBV15 with TRBJ2-7; 8 bases are a match to TRBD1. CDR1 LNHNV and CDR2 YYDKDF come from the germline V gene (reference sequence). This CDR3 is 12 amino acids long. V trimming: 5 bases; J trimming: 4 bases; junction bases outside the gene matches: 1. The CDR3 nucleotides read TGTGCCACCAGCGGACAGGGTTACGAGCAGTACTTC. It encodes CATSGQGYEQYF.

The V call is TRBV9, the J call TRBJ1-5; no definite D call. Germline V gene sequence: CDR1 SGDLS, CDR2 YYNGEE. Deletions cut 0 bases from V and 3 bases from J, with 10 bases between. The CDR3 runs 15 residues. The CDR3 spells CASSVEGSSNQPQHF. As DNA, the CDR3 is TGTGCCAGCAGCGTAGAAGGCAGCTCCAATCAGCCCCAGCATTTT.

CDR3 bases: TGTGCCAGCAGCTCTTTGACAGGGGGCACTGAAGCTTTCTTT. Protein: CASSSLTGGTEAFF. The chain employs TRBV5-6 and TRBJ1-1, with 9 bases identical to TRBD1. The V gene's germline CDR1 is SGHDT and CDR2 YYEEEE. J lost 4 bases, V lost 3 bases, and 4 bases had no gene match. CDR3 length equals 14 residues.

The chain uses TRBV4-1 and TRBJ2-7, with D possibly matching TRBD1 (6 bases). The CDR3 is 14 amino acids. CDR1 is MGHRA and CDR2 is YSYEKL in the germline V gene. Trimming took off 3 bases at V and 7 bases at J, with 16 bases between the two ends. The CDR3 reads CASSQGDNREEQYF. The CDR3, as DNA: TGCGCCAGCAGCCAGGGGGACAACCGGGAAGAGCAGTACTTC.

This rearrangement joins TRBV13 to TRBJ2-3, with 9 positions matching TRBD1. CDR1 is PRHDT, CDR2 FYEKMQ, per germline (reference sequence). The CDR3 has 19 amino acids. The ends lost 2 bases at V and 0 bases at J; junction bases unmatched: 12. CDR3 DNA sequence: TGTGCCAGCAGCTTATCCGCAACCGGGACAGGGTCAAGCACAGATACGCAGTATTTT. It yields the protein CASSLSATGTGSSTDTQYF.

The chain links TRBV7-8 to TRBJ1-2; 7 bases agree with TRBD1. This CDR3 spans 15 amino acids. The V and J ends lost 1 base and 1 base, in that order; junction bases with no gene match: 3. Germline values: CDR1 SGHVS, CDR2 FQNEAQ. This CDR3 reads CASSLDRGGNYGYTF. CDR3 coding DNA: TGTGCCAGCAGCTTAGACAGGGGTGGTAACTATGGCTACACCTTC.

V gene TRBV15 combines with J gene TRBJ2-1; D perhaps matches TRBD1 (5 bases). The CDR3 loop spans 15 amino acids. Trimming took 0 bases from V and 4 from J, leaving 10 bases between them. Germline assignment: CDR1 LNHNV and CDR2 YYDKDF (reference sequence). The CDR3 coding sequence is TGTGCCACCAGCAGAGATAGGGCAGGGTACAATGAGCAGTTCTTC. Its protein product is CATSRDRAGYNEQFF.

This chain links TRBV5-1 with TRBJ1-2; 10 positions agree with TRBD1. The CDR3 runs to 16 residues. J lost 6 bases, V lost 4 bases, and 12 bases had no gene match. The germline gives CDR1 SGHRS, CDR2 YFSETQ. In DNA form, the CDR3 reads TGCGCCAGCAGCGAAACGCTGAAGGGACAGGGGAATGGCTACACCTTC. This codes for CASSETLKGQGNGYTF.

The chain uses TRBV7-9 and TRBJ1-2; D possibly corresponds to TRBD1 (5 bases). Germline V lookup: CDR1 SEHNR, CDR2 FQNEAQ (reference sequence). This CDR3 contains 14 residues. V was cut by 5 bases and J by 6 bases, with 16 bases left in between. CDR3 DNA sequence: TGTGCCAGCAGCGTAAATAGACAGAGTCATGGCTACACCTTC. This encodes CASSVNRQSHGYTF.

The chain recombines TRBV29-1 with TRBJ1-1; the D gene is possibly TRBD1 (5 bases). Per the germline V gene, CDR1 is SQVTM and CDR2 is ANQGSEA. This CDR3 has 12 amino acids. With 4 bases removed from V and 0 bases from J, the gap between germline ends came to 6 bases. The CDR3 spells CSVGQLNTEAFF. The DNA of the CDR3 is TGCAGCGTTGGACAGCTGAACACTGAAGCTTTCTTT.

The CDR3, as DNA: TGTGCCAGCAGCTTAAAGGCCCCCACAGGGGTGGTACGAATAACTGAAGCTTTCTTT. Amino acid sequence: CASSLKAPTGVVRITEAFF. The gene calls are TRBV7-3 and TRBJ1-1; 7 positions agree with TRBD1. The CDR3 has 19 residues. Germline trimming cut 1 base from V and 5 bases from J; bases unmatched to any gene: 19. Germline V lookup: CDR1 SGHTA, CDR2 FQGTGA.

This clone was observed a handful of times. This chain joins TRBV7-9 and TRBJ1-4, with 7 bases that match TRBD1. Unmatched junction bases numbered 9, after V lost 5 bases and J lost 6 bases. The CDR3 has 15 amino acids. The germline V gene encodes CDR1 SEHNR and CDR2 FQNEAQ (reference sequence). CDR3 residues: CASSKRQGSDEKLFF. The CDR3 DNA follows: TGTGCCAGCAGCAAAAGACAGGGCTCGGATGAAAAACTGTTTTTT.

The chain carries TRBV7-9 and TRBJ2-3; 8 bases are a match to TRBD1. Germline V gene lookup returns CDR1 SEHNR and CDR2 FQNEAQ (reference sequence). The CDR3 is 15 residues long. Trimming took 4 bases from V and 2 from J; bases not matched to a gene: 5. CDR3 DNA: TGTGCCAGCAGCTCCTACAGGGGGATCACAGATACGCAGTATTTT. Translated: CASSSYRGITDTQYF.